The source of this TCR beta chain is a study of blood T cells in healthy people across ages. General study points: There were more naive CD4+ cells and higher diversity in long-lived donors than in aged donors. Unsorted PBMC material precluded a definitive naive versus antigen-experienced comparison.

Germline V gives CDR1 SQVTM, CDR2 ANQGSEA. With 3 bases clipped from V and 5 bases from J, the junction kept 9 bases outside the gene matches. The CDR3 has 15 amino acids. About this clonotype: The antigen is not known.

Next came a second PCR, run for roughly 7 to 12 cycles, which used a sample-barcoded 5' primer along with a J-beta primer mix. CDR3-containing paired-end reads numbered at least 2.5 million in each sample. TCRdb redid the calling of the 5' RACE reads with MiXCR, one entry per CDR3 protein. The sample lists around 800,000 distinct CDR3 sequences, roughly 50% occurring once. This TCR was recovered from an elderly man in good health. The chain carries TRBV29-1 and TRBJ2-1; 8 bases align to TRBD2. The sample was blood. The CDR3, as DNA: TGCAGCGTTGAGGCGACGCTAGCGGGTCACAATGAGCAGTTCTTC. This codes for CSVEATLAGHNEQFF.